This is a list of T cell receptor beta chains from one sample in a study of blood T cell repertoires in COVID-19. Profiling relied on immunoSEQ multiplex PCR, and the TCRdb table lists in-frame clones only, not all of them. The data contain some 220,000 clones, 80% of them singletons. The sequencing sample was made of peripheral blood. The receptors here all came from a human donor in a cohort sampled during active COVID-19. Each CDR3 is given with its conserved first and last residue. Each record gives: J gene, clone size, V gene, D gene, CDR3 DNA, CDR3 protein. The D gene is left open where the match is weak. Size is omitted from some rows. Given values are once, few, many or a class for expanded clones.

J: TRBJ1-5
size: few
V: TRBV18
D: -
DNA: TGTGCCAGCTCACCGGCGGGGTTTCATCAGCCCCAGCATTTT
CDR3: CASSPAGFHQPQHF

J: TRBJ2-7
size: once
V: TRBV28
D: TRBD2
DNA: TGTGCCAGCAGTTTAATAGGGACTAGCGGCTCCTACGAGCAGTACTTC
CDR3: CASSLIGTSGSYEQYF

J: TRBJ2-1
size: -
V: TRBV28
D: -
DNA: TGTGCCAGCAGTGGTGGGGGGGCTTCTGGGCAGTTCTTC
CDR3: CASSGGGASGQFF

J: TRBJ2-5
size: -
V: TRBV7-2
D: -
DNA: TGTGCCAGCAGCTTACGGGGATCAGAGACCCAGTACTTC
CDR3: CASSLRGSETQYF

J: TRBJ1-1
size: -
V: TRBV2
D: TRBD1
DNA: TGTGCCAGCAGCGGAGGACAGGGACGTCCAGAAAACACTGAAGCTTTCTTT
CDR3: CASSGGQGRPENTEAFF

J: TRBJ2-1
size: -
V: TRBV18
D: -
DNA: TGTGCCAGCTCACCACCGGCGGGGACCGAGCAGTTCTTC
CDR3: CASSPPAGTEQFF

J: TRBJ1-4
size: -
V: TRBV6-5
D: -
DNA: TGTGCCAGCAGTTACTCAGGGGATCGGCTGTTTTTT
CDR3: CASSYSGDRLFF

J: TRBJ2-5
size: -
V: TRBV15
D: -
DNA: TGTGCCACCAGCCCGGTCGGGTGGACCCAGTACTTC
CDR3: CATSPVGWTQYF

J: TRBJ2-2
size: once
V: TRBV6-5
D: -
DNA: TGTGCCAGCAGTTACTCTCCACATCGGAACACCGGGGAGCTGTTTTTT
CDR3: CASSYSPHRNTGELFF

J: TRBJ2-1
size: -
V: TRBV5-4
D: TRBD2
DNA: TGTGCCAGCAGCTTGCGGCGGGGGGGCCCGATGGATGAGCAGTTCTTC
CDR3: CASSLRRGGPMDEQFF

J: TRBJ2-2
size: -
V: TRBV7-2
D: TRBD1
DNA: TGTGCCAGCAGAGTTGACAGGGCCGGGGAGCTGTTTTTT
CDR3: CASRVDRAGELFF

J: TRBJ1-6
size: -
V: TRBV7-9
D: -
DNA: TGTGCCAGCAGCGTCGGTGGGGGGGTCAATTCACCCCTCCACTTT
CDR3: CASSVGGGVNSPLHF

J: TRBJ2-3
size: few
V: TRBV6-1
D: -
DNA: TGTGCCAGCAGTGAGCTCCGGGACTCTTCAGATACGCAGTATTTT
CDR3: CASSELRDSSDTQYF

J: TRBJ2-5
size: -
V: TRBV7-2
D: TRBD2
DNA: TGTGCCAGCAGCCTAGGACTAGCACCGACCCAGTACTTC
CDR3: CASSLGLAPTQYF

J: TRBJ2-1
size: -
V: TRBV7-9
D: -
DNA: TGTGCCAGCAGCCTCGGTCTAGCGAGCAATGAGCAGTTCTTC
CDR3: CASSLGLASNEQFF

J: TRBJ2-3
size: -
V: TRBV29-1
D: TRBD1
DNA: TGCAGCTATATTAGGGCAGGGGGCATCCCAGATACGCAGTATTTT
CDR3: CSYIRAGGIPDTQYF

J: TRBJ1-5
size: -
V: TRBV10-3
D: TRBD1
DNA: TGTGCCATCAGTGATGGGGACAGGGGAAATCAGCCCCAGCATTTT
CDR3: CAISDGDRGNQPQHF

J: TRBJ1-1
size: -
V: TRBV4-2
D: -
DNA: TGTGCCAGCAGCCACCTCGACAGGAACACTGAAGCTTTCTTT
CDR3: CASSHLDRNTEAFF

J: TRBJ1-3
size: -
V: TRBV28
D: -
DNA: TGTGCCAGCAGTTTGACAGCAACTTACTCTGGAAACACCATATATTTT
CDR3: CASSLTATYSGNTIYF

J: TRBJ2-7
size: -
V: TRBV4-2
D: -
DNA: TGTGCCAGCAGCCTGCGGGGAGCCTACGAGCAGTACTTC
CDR3: CASSLRGAYEQYF

J: TRBJ1-1
size: once
V: TRBV7-2
D: -
DNA: TGTGCCAGCAGCTCCTCGTACCGAGATACTGAAGCTTTCTTT
CDR3: CASSSSYRDTEAFF

J: TRBJ2-1
size: -
V: TRBV7-9
D: -
DNA: TGTGCCAGCAGCCCAACCGGGACATCTGTCAGCCATGAGCAGTTCTTC
CDR3: CASSPTGTSVSHEQFF

J: TRBJ1-4
size: -
V: TRBV7-9
D: TRBD1
DNA: TGTGCCAGCAGCCGACAGGGTTACGAAAAACTGTTTTTT
CDR3: CASSRQGYEKLFF

J: TRBJ2-5
size: -
V: TRBV29-1
D: -
DNA: TGCAGCGTCCATGGGCTCCAAGAGACCCAGTACTTC
CDR3: CSVHGLQETQYF

J: TRBJ2-7
size: -
V: TRBV5-1
D: -
DNA: TGCGCCAGCAGCCCGGGGGAGAGCTACTACGAGCAGTACTTC
CDR3: CASSPGESYYEQYF

J: TRBJ1-5
size: few
V: TRBV7-8
D: TRBD1
DNA: TGTGCCAGCAGCCGGGACAGGGATCAGCCCCAGCATTTT
CDR3: CASSRDRDQPQHF

J: TRBJ1-5
size: -
V: TRBV10-3
D: TRBD1
DNA: TGTGCCATCAGCGGACAGGGACCTGGAGGGGGTCAGCCCCAGCATTTT
CDR3: CAISGQGPGGGQPQHF

J: TRBJ2-7
size: -
V: TRBV6-2/TRBV6-3
D: -
DNA: TGTGCCAGCAGTTACCGGGGGGGACAGTCGTATGACGAGCAGTACTTC
CDR3: CASSYRGGQSYDEQYF

J: TRBJ1-3
size: few
V: TRBV11-2
D: -
DNA: TGTGCCAGCAGCTTCGCAGGGGCTGGAAACACCATATATTTT
CDR3: CASSFAGAGNTIYF

J: TRBJ1-1
size: -
V: TRBV28
D: TRBD1
DNA: TGTGCCAGCAGGATGGAACGACAGGGGAACACTGAAGCTTTCTTT
CDR3: CASRMERQGNTEAFF

J: TRBJ2-3
size: few
V: TRBV5-4
D: -
DNA: TGTGCCAGCAGCTTCGAGGTTGTAAGGGATACGCAGTATTTT
CDR3: CASSFEVVRDTQYF

J: TRBJ1-4
size: -
V: TRBV28
D: TRBD1
DNA: TGTGCCAGCAGTCTCACCGGGACAGGGGGAGAAAAACTGTTTTTT
CDR3: CASSLTGTGGEKLFF

J: TRBJ2-7
size: -
V: TRBV16
D: TRBD2
DNA: TGTGCCAGCAGCCAAATGGGGCTAGCGGGAGTCGGGTCCTACGAGCAGTACTTC
CDR3: CASSQMGLAGVGSYEQYF

J: TRBJ1-5
size: -
V: TRBV18
D: TRBD1
DNA: TGTGCCAGCTCACGAGGGACAGGAAATCAGCCCCAGCATTTT
CDR3: CASSRGTGNQPQHF

J: TRBJ2-5
size: -
V: TRBV2
D: -
DNA: TGTGCCAGCACCCTCCAAGAGACCCAGTACTTC
CDR3: CASTLQETQYF

J: TRBJ2-5
size: few
V: TRBV27
D: TRBD2
DNA: TGTGCCAGCAGTTTATTCTTTAGCGGGAGGGTTAACGAGACCCAGTACTTC
CDR3: CASSLFFSGRVNETQYF

J: TRBJ1-2
size: few
V: TRBV6-5
D: -
DNA: TGTGCCTTGGAGGAGGCAGGCACTAACTATGGCTACACCTTC
CDR3: CALEEAGTNYGYTF

J: TRBJ1-2
size: few
V: TRBV14
D: -
DNA: TGTGCCAGCAGCCCTACCCTTTTCCAGGGTTCGGGTGGCTACACCTTC
CDR3: CASSPTLFQGSGGYTF

J: TRBJ2-1
size: -
V: TRBV19
D: TRBD1
DNA: TGTGCCAGTAGATTTGGGTGGGACAGGTCCTACAATGAGCAGTTCTTC
CDR3: CASRFGWDRSYNEQFF

J: TRBJ1-1
size: many
V: TRBV5-1
D: -
DNA: TGCGCCAGCAGCTTGGGGGCATGGGCTGAAGCTTTCTTT
CDR3: CASSLGAWAEAFF

J: TRBJ2-7
size: -
V: TRBV4-3
D: -
DNA: TGCGCCAGCAGCCAAGAACTCCGAAACGAGCAGTACTTC
CDR3: CASSQELRNEQYF

J: TRBJ2-1
size: once
V: TRBV7-2
D: -
DNA: TGTGCCAGCACCATACCACCTAGAGGGAGGTATGAGCAGTTCTTC
CDR3: CASTIPPRGRYEQFF